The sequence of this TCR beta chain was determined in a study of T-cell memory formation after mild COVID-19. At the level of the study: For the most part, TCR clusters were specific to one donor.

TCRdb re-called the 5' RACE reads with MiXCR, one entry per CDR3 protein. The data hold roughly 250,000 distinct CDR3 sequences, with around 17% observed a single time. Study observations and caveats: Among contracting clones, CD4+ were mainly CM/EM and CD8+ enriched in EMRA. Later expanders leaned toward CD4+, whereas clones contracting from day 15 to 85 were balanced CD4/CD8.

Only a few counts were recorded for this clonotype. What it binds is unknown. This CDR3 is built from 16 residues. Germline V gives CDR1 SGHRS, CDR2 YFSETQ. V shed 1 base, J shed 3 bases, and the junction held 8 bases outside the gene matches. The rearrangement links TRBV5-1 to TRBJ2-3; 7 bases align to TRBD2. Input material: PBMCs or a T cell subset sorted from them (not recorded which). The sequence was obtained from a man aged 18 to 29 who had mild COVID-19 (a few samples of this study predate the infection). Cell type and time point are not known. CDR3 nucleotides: TGCGCCAGCAGCTTGTATCCTAGCGGACTAACAGATACGCAGTATTTT. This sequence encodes CASSLYPSGLTDTQYF.